This T cell receptor beta chain was obtained from a study of blood T cell repertoires in COVID-19. Whole-study context: Collection of acute and convalescent COVID-19 samples took place in the United States, Italy and Spain.

Germline V lookup: CDR1 SNHLY, CDR2 FYNNEI. The CDR3 extends over 16 amino acids. V lost 7 bases and J 2 bases, leaving 20 bases between the germline ends. Repertoires were generated with immunoSEQ multiplex PCR, while TCRdb's copy carries only in-frame clones and drops some. Seen here are 200,000 to 250,000 clones, 82% observed once, and the top ten hold roughly 5.5%. It was during active infection that Seattle patients were enrolled and then longitudinally followed. The source of this sequence is a woman in her seventies with COVID-19, enrolled during active disease. V gene TRBV2 combines with J gene TRBJ1-2; D may be TRBD1 (5 bases). The sequencing sample was made of peripheral blood. The chain's CDR3 is CASTQSRVLENYGYTF. CDR3 sequence (DNA): TGTGCCAGCACCCAATCCAGGGTTTTAGAGAACTATGGCTACACCTTC.